Each of the 26 T cell receptor beta chains below was sequenced from the same sample in a study of T cells in Graves' hyperthyroidism and ophthalmopathy. From RNA transcripts, TCR beta CDR3 regions were amplified. An initial round of RT-PCR targeting the TCR CDR3 relied on the HTBI primer set. Each CDR3 protein gets one entry after TCRdb re-called the multiplex PCR reads with MiXCR. There are some 300,000 distinct CDR3 sequences in the sample; approximately 19% occur only once, and about two fifths lies in the top ten. The sequenced material came from blood. These receptors came from a man aged 50 to 60 with Graves' ophthalmopathy.

V usage is TRBV20-1 and J usage is TRBJ1-4; D is undetermined. CDR3 length: 13 residues. V was pared by 5 bases and J by 8 bases, with 15 bases between. Germline values: CDR1 DFQATT, CDR2 SNEGSKA (reference sequence). The CDR3 coding sequence is TGCAGTGCTTTACAAGGGCGACGAGAAAAACTGTTTTTT. Amino acids: CSALQGRREKLFF.

The V call is TRBV15, the J call TRBJ1-1, with D maybe TRBD1 (5 bases). The germline V gene has CDR1 LNHNV and CDR2 YYDKDF (reference sequence). V lost 3 bases to trimming and J lost 6 bases, with 11 bases between them. The CDR3 contains 13 residues. The CDR3 nucleotides read TGTGCCACCAGCAGTGCAGGGTCCTCTGAAGCTTTCTTT. Encoded protein: CATSSAGSSEAFF.

In the case of this clonotype: This is likely a read error, given that the CDR3 carries no conserved phenylalanine or tryptophan at its end. This chain connects TRBV6-2 or TRBV6-3 to TRBJ1-1; tentatively, D is TRBD1 (5 bases). Trimming removed 7 bases from V and 2 bases from J, with 8 bases in between. The CDR3 sequence is 12 residues long. Germline V lookup: CDR1 MNHEY, CDR2 SVGEGT. The CDR3 sequence: CASTGINTEAFV. The DNA for the CDR3 is TGTGCCAGCACAGGGATAAACACTGAAGCTTTCGTT.

This clonotype showed up just a few times. For the CDR3, the DNA is TGTGCCAGCAGCCCAAAAGGACTAGCGACGGGTGGTGAGCAGTTCTTC. Translation: CASSPKGLATGGEQFF. The chain couples TRBV9 to TRBJ2-1, with 9 bases aligning to TRBD2. The CDR3 spans 16 residues. J was trimmed by 9 bases and V by 4 bases; bases with no gene match: 14. Germline assignment: CDR1 SGDLS and CDR2 YYNGEE.

This clonotype has ten or more counts. The rearrangement links TRBV7-9 to TRBJ2-1; 10 bases are shared with TRBD2. The ends lost 5 bases at V and 3 bases at J; junction bases unmatched: 7. The length of the CDR3 is 16 residues. CDR1 is SEHNR and CDR2 is FQNEAQ in the germline V gene (reference sequence). CDR3 in DNA: TGTGCCAGCAGCCGGACTAGCGGTAGCTTCTACAATGAGCAGTTCTTC. It specifies CASSRTSGSFYNEQFF. The complete variable domain, with remaining parts taken from reference TRBV7-9 and TRBJ2-1, reads DTGVSQNPRHKITKRGQNVTFRCDPISEHNRLYWYRQTLGQGPEFLTYFQNEAQLEKSRLLSDRFSAERPKGSFSTLEIQRTEQGDSAMYLCASSRTSGSFYNEQFFGPGTRLTVL.

This clonotype was picked up a small number of times. V is TRBV6-6 and J is TRBJ2-1; D is unclear. Trimming took off 2 bases at V and 0 bases at J, with 17 bases between the two ends. Germline V gene data show CDR1 as MNHNY and CDR2 as SVGAGI (reference sequence). The CDR3 extends over 18 amino acids. CDR3 coding DNA: TGTGCCAGCAGTTACATGACTCCTCCGTTTGGCTCCTACAATGAGCAGTTCTTC. This gives the protein CASSYMTPPFGSYNEQFF.

In its sample, this clonotype was seen many times. This chain joins TRBV5-1 and TRBJ1-1; D perhaps matches TRBD1 (5 bases). Germline CDR1 reads SGHRS; CDR2 reads YFSETQ. The CDR3 runs to 14 residues. Trimming cost V 2 bases and J 4 bases, with 12 bases left between them. The CDR3 DNA reads TGCGCCAGCAGCTTCCGGGACCCCGGCACTGAAGCTTTCTTT. Protein product: CASSFRDPGTEAFF.

This clonotype turned up a few times. The chain links TRBV18 to TRBJ2-3; D possibly corresponds to TRBD1 (6 bases). CDR3 size: 14 residues. CDR1 is KGHSH, CDR2 LQKENI, per germline. V shed 3 bases and J shed 3 bases, with 10 bases lying between them. Written as DNA, the CDR3 is TGTGCCAGCTCACCCTTTGGACAGACAGATACGCAGTATTTT. This gives the protein CASSPFGQTDTQYF.

This clonotype turned up a few times. This chain uses TRBV20-1 with TRBJ1-2; no reliable D call. CDR1 and CDR2 from the germline V gene are DFQATT and SNEGSKA (reference sequence). The CDR3 totals 12 residues. Trimming stripped 0 bases from V and 7 bases from J, with 9 bases between. The CDR3 DNA follows: TGCAGTGCTAGAGACGTCCTAGGTGGCTACACCTTC. Its translation: CSARDVLGGYTF.

This clonotype was recorded a few times. The chain links TRBV6-1 to TRBJ2-5, with a weak D call TRBD2 (6 bases). The CDR3 has 15 amino acids. Germline CDR1 and CDR2: MNHNS and SASEGT. The ends were cut back, 4 bases at V and 3 bases at J, with 15 bases in the middle. The CDR3 bases are TGTGCCAGCAGTGCCCGACTAGTGGGAGAAGAGACCCAGTACTTC. Translated: CASSARLVGEETQYF.

This clonotype was observed at least ten times. The chain joins TRBV20-1 to TRBJ2-7, with a possible D match to TRBD1 (6 bases). Trimming removed 0 bases at V and 2 bases at J, with 20 bases between. This CDR3 is 17 amino acids long. Per the germline V gene, CDR1 is DFQATT and CDR2 is SNEGSKA (reference sequence). For the CDR3, the DNA is TGCAGTGCTAGAGATTTGGCAGGGGCCCTAAAGACCTACGAGCAGTACTTC. This gives the protein CSARDLAGALKTYEQYF.

The rearrangement joins TRBV24-1 to TRBJ2-3; 9 nucleotides line up with TRBD2. In germline, CDR1 is KGHDR, CDR2 SFDVKD. V gave up 5 bases and J gave up 6 bases; unmatched junction bases: 14. The CDR3 has 17 amino acids. The CDR3 DNA sequence: TGTGCCACCAGTGGGGCACCAAGCGGGAGGATCGGCGATACGCAGTATTTT. This gives the protein CATSGAPSGRIGDTQYF.

This clonotype appeared a few times. V usage is TRBV6-1 and J usage is TRBJ2-1, with 9 bases matching TRBD1. V trimming: 5 bases; J trimming: 5 bases; junction bases outside the gene matches: 7. Per germline, CDR1 MNHNS and CDR2 SASEGT. This CDR3 region has 15 residues. The CDR3 spells CASSSGQGQNNEQFF. DNA of the CDR3: TGTGCCAGCAGTTCGGGACAGGGACAGAACAATGAGCAGTTCTTC.

There are many counts of this clonotype. The rearrangement links TRBV28 to TRBJ1-5; no reliable D call. CDR3 length equals 16 residues. With 9 bases removed from V and 4 bases from J, the gap between germline ends came to 22 bases. Germline assignment: CDR1 MDHEN and CDR2 SYDVKM. As DNA, the CDR3 is TGTGCCAGTCGTATCGGGTGGATGGTTGGGAATCAGCCCCAGCATTTT. Residues: CASRIGWMVGNQPQHF.

V gene TRBV7-3 combines with J gene TRBJ2-1; D might be TRBD2 (8 bases). V lost 1 base to trimming and J lost 9 bases, with 19 bases between them. Germline CDR1 and CDR2: SGHTA and FQGTGA. The CDR3 runs 16 residues. The CDR3 region is CASSLIGGGSGVEQFF. Written as DNA, the CDR3 is TGTGCCAGCAGCTTAATAGGGGGCGGTAGCGGGGTTGAGCAGTTCTTC.

This clonotype has ten or more counts. This chain connects TRBV28 to TRBJ1-5; no reliable D call. Germline assignment: CDR1 MDHEN and CDR2 SYDVKM. The CDR3 loop spans 15 amino acids. The V gene lost 6 bases and the J gene lost 4 bases, with 16 bases spanning the gap. CDR3 in amino acids: CASSQILGPNQPQHF. CDR3 nucleotide sequence: TGTGCCAGCAGCCAGATTTTGGGCCCAAATCAGCCCCAGCATTTT.

The chain has TRBV10-3 and TRBJ2-4; tentative D call: TRBD2 (7 bases). V dropped 0 bases and J dropped 2 bases, with 23 bases sitting between them. Looked up from germline, CDR1 is ENHRY and CDR2 is SYGVKD. The CDR3 is 20 amino acids. CDR3 nucleotides: TGTGCCATCAGTGAGTCGATCCCTACTAGGGGGGGTGGAACCAAAAACATTCAGTACTTC. This translates into CAISESIPTRGGGTKNIQYF.

The chain couples TRBV6-2 or TRBV6-3 to TRBJ2-2; 10 bases are a match to TRBD1. V was pared by 4 bases and J by 3 bases, with 2 bases of the junction left unmatched. CDR3 size: 15 residues. Germline V lookup: CDR1 MNHEY, CDR2 SVGEGT. The CDR3 protein is CASSSGTGDTGELFF. The CDR3 bases are TGTGCCAGCAGTTCCGGGACAGGGGACACCGGGGAGCTGTTTTTT.

The chain has TRBV29-1 and TRBJ2-1, with TRBD1 matching 10 bases. V shed 7 bases, J shed 9 bases, and the junction held 12 bases outside the gene matches. The CDR3 loop spans 14 amino acids. The germline gives CDR1 SQVTM, CDR2 ANQGSEA. The CDR3 reads CSGQGQGGVGEQFF. The CDR3 DNA is TGCAGCGGGCAAGGACAGGGGGGGGTAGGTGAGCAGTTCTTC.

This clonotype was found a few times. CDR3 sequence: CASSLFGVGDPNTGELFF. CDR3 nucleotide sequence: TGTGCCAGCAGTTTATTTGGGGTGGGGGACCCAAACACCGGGGAGCTGTTTTTT. The chain uses TRBV28 and TRBJ2-2; D may be TRBD1 or TRBD2 (5 bases each). V lost 1 base and J lost 2, with 17 bases in between. Germline CDR1 reads MDHEN; CDR2 reads SYDVKM. The CDR3 has 18 residues.

The chain links TRBV28 to TRBJ2-1; 7 bases line up with TRBD1. Germline CDR1 is MDHEN and CDR2 is SYDVKM. V dropped 6 bases and J dropped 12; count of bases not matched to a gene: 8. The CDR3 consists of 12 residues. DNA for the CDR3: TGTGCCAGCAGCTCGACAGGGATCGGGCAGTTCTTC. It encodes CASSSTGIGQFF.

This clonotype was seen a few times. The chain couples TRBV28 to TRBJ1-2, with a tentative D call TRBD1 (5 bases). V was pared by 2 bases and J by 8 bases, with 9 bases between. Germline values: CDR1 MDHEN, CDR2 SYDVKM. The CDR3 sequence is 12 residues long. The CDR3 region is CASSLERGGYTF. CDR3 coding DNA: TGTGCCAGCAGTTTAGAGAGGGGCGGCTACACCTTC.

The sample holds many counts of this clonotype. J is TRBJ1-1 and V is TRBV28; 9 bases align to TRBD1. Germline values: CDR1 MDHEN, CDR2 SYDVKM. After removal of 8 bases from V and 4 bases from J, the junction contained 11 bases not matched to a gene. This CDR3 spans 15 amino acids. The CDR3: CASRPRDRAVTEAFF. As DNA, the CDR3 is TGTGCCAGCCGACCCCGGGACAGGGCGGTCACTGAAGCTTTCTTT. Looking up the rest from reference TRBV28 and TRBJ1-1 gives the full variable domain: DVKVTQSSRYLVKRTGEKVFLECVQDMDHENMFWYRQDPGLGLRLIYFSYDVKMKEKGDIPEGYSVSREKKERFSLILESASTNQTSMYLCASRPRDRAVTEAFFGQGTRLTVV.

V gene TRBV30 combines with J gene TRBJ1-2; TRBD1 is a possible D gene (5 bases). V lost 1 base and J lost 7, with 19 bases in between. Germline V CDR1 and CDR2: GTSNPN, SVGIG (reference sequence). CDR3 length: 15 amino acids. The CDR3 DNA reads as TGTGCCTGGAGTGCGACCGGGACCGCGGTTAGTGGCTACACCTTC. The encoded protein is CAWSATGTAVSGYTF.

This clonotype was found a few times. The rearrangement uses TRBV6-1 and TRBJ2-5; 7 nucleotides agree with TRBD1. The CDR3 runs 14 residues. Germline lookup yields CDR1 MNHNS and CDR2 SASEGT. J was trimmed by 5 bases and V by 6 bases; bases with no gene match: 9. The CDR3 sequence: CASRGDRDRETQYF. The CDR3 DNA sequence: TGTGCCAGCAGGGGAGACAGGGACCGGGAGACCCAGTACTTC.

The rearrangement joins TRBV9 to TRBJ2-7; 10 bases fit TRBD2. From germline, CDR1 is SGDLS and CDR2 YYNGEE. This CDR3 has 16 amino acids. J gave up 6 bases and V 0 bases, and 9 bases lay outside the gene matches. CDR3 in DNA: TGTGCCAGCAGCGTAGGTAGCACTAGCGGGACGGGCGAGCAGTACTTC. Its protein is CASSVGSTSGTGEQYF.